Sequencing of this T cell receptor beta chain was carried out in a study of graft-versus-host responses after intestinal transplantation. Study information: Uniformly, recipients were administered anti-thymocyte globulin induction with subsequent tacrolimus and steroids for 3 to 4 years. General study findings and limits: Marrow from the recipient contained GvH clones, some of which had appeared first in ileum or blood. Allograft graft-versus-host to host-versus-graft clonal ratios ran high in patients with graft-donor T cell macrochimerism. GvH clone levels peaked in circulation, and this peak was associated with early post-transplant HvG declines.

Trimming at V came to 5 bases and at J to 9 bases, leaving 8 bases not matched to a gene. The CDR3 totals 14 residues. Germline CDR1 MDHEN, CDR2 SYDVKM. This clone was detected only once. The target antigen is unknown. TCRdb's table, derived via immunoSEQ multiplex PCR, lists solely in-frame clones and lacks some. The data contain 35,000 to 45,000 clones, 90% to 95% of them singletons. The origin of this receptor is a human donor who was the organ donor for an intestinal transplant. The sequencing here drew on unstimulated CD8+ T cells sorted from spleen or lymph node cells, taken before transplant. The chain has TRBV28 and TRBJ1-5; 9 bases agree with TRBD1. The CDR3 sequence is CASSLSPGQGPQHF. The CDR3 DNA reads TGTGCCAGCAGTCTGAGCCCGGGACAGGGGCCCCAGCATTTT.